The sample holds a few counts of the clone carrying this TCR beta chain. Antigen: not known. A single record per CDR3 protein comes from TCRdb applying MiXCR to the reads. The table lists 250,000 to 350,000 distinct CDR3 sequences, under 30% of them singletons. J was trimmed by 6 bases and V by 6 bases; bases with no gene match: 4. In germline, CDR1 is LNHNV, CDR2 YYDKDF (reference sequence). The CDR3 runs 15 residues. These data originate in a study of T cell repertoires in cytomegalovirus infection. Study at large: The public TCR beta signatures pointed to both CMV infection and matching HLA type. Findings of the study overall: CMV-specific TCR beta clonotypes restricted by HLA-C were the ones dominating the ex vivo response.

The sequenced material came from PBMCs. The J gene is TRBJ2-2, the V gene TRBV15; 13 bases map to TRBD2. This clonotype was sampled from a human donor in good health (CMV status not recorded). Some clones in this sample may be carry-over from other donors' samples. CDR3 sequence: CATRLAGGLSGELFF. CDR3 in DNA: TGTGCCACCAGACTAGCGGGAGGGCTTTCCGGGGAGCTGTTTTTT.